Below, 13 T cell receptor beta chains from the same sample are listed, as sequenced in a study of Tregs in tolerant kidney transplant recipients. Assay: immunoSEQ multiplex PCR; the TCRdb copy retains only in-frame clones and omits some. This table holds about 48,000 clones. The sample here was CD4+ T cells from blood, taken before the transplant. The receptors originated from a human donor who received a combined kidney and bone marrow transplant.

A remark on this clone: The read falls 3 residues short of the CDR3 end, and the missing part is taken from the germline J gene. The J gene is TRBJ2-1, the V gene TRBV30; 9 bases map to TRBD2. CDR1 and CDR2 (germline): GTSNPN, SVGIG (reference sequence). Losses at the gene ends were 0 bases for V and 0 bases for J; bases not matched to a gene: 3. This CDR3 has 16 amino acids. CDR3 region: CAWSVLSGSSYNEQFF. The part of the CDR3 DNA that was read is TGTGCCTGGAGTGTACTTAGCGGGAGCTCCTACAATGAG.

Notes on this clone: The sequenced fragment ends 3 residues before the CDR3 boundary, so the rest is inferred from the germline J gene. V usage is TRBV19 and J usage is TRBJ1-1; 9 positions match TRBD1. This CDR3 region has 13 residues. Germline lookup yields CDR1 LNHDA and CDR2 SQIVND (reference sequence). Germline trimming cut 9 bases from V and 3 bases from J; bases unmatched to any gene: 5. The CDR3 bases that were read are TGTGCCAGCCGGGACAGGGACTACACTGAA. Translating gives CASRDRDYTE. The complete CDR3 reads CASRDRDYTEAFF.

Comments on this clone: From the germline J gene comes the end of the CDR3, since the read stops 3 residues before it. The chain has TRBV20-1 and TRBJ2-4, with 11 bases lining up with TRBD2. Germline V gives CDR1 DFQATT, CDR2 SNEGSKA (reference sequence). V shed 3 bases, J shed 0 bases, and the junction held 10 bases outside the gene matches. The CDR3 is 18 residues long. The covered CDR3 bases are TGCAGTGCTAGGTTTCTAGCGGGAGGACTTCTAGCCAAAAACATT. Protein: CSARFLAGGLLAKNI. The full CDR3 is CSARFLAGGLLAKNIQYF.

CDR3 DNA, as far as it was read: TGTGCCAGCAGCCGTCATGGGGTAGGGGCCTCCTACGAG. As protein: CASSRHGVGASYE. The whole CDR3 protein is CASSRHGVGASYEQYF. This rearrangement joins TRBV6-2 or TRBV6-3 to TRBJ2-7, with D perhaps matching TRBD1 (5 bases). The DNA ends 3 residues before the CDR3 does, and the rest of the CDR3 is filled in from the germline J gene. V lost 6 bases to trimming and J lost 0 bases, with 18 bases between them. CDR1 and CDR2 (germline): MNHEY, SVGEGT. This CDR3 is built from 16 residues.

With regard to this clone: The read terminates 3 residues ahead of where the CDR3 ends, so the germline J gene completes it. The V and J genes are TRBV10-3 and TRBJ2-1; the match to TRBD2 covers 13 bases. The CDR3 consists of 15 residues. The trim removed 6 bases at V and 6 bases at J, leaving 5 bases unmatched. CDR1 is ENHRY and CDR2 is SYGVKD in the germline V gene. The CDR3 spells CAIRRTSGSTNEQFF. The sequenced part of the CDR3 DNA is TGTGCCATCAGACGGACTAGCGGGAGTACCAATGAG.

Notes on this clone: The read ends 3 residues before the CDR3 terminus; that terminus is restored from the germline J gene. The chain uses TRBV11-2 and TRBJ2-5, with D unclear. Between the trimmed V and J ends, which lost 5 bases and 4 bases, there was a span of 8 bases. The germline V gene encodes CDR1 SGHAT and CDR2 FQNNGV. The CDR3 sequence is 12 residues long. Incomplete CDR3 DNA: TGTGCCAGCAGCCCACAAAGAGAGACC. It translates to CASSPQRET. The whole CDR3 protein is CASSPQRETQYF. Filled out from reference TRBV11-2 and TRBJ2-5, the complete variable domain reads EAGVAQSPRYKIIEKRQSVAFWCNPISGHATLYWYQQILGQGPKLLIQFQNNGVVDDSQLPKDRFSAERLKGVDSTLKIQPAKLEDSAVYLCASSPQRETQYFGPGTRLLVL.

In the case of this clone: One end of the junction is discordant with germline, which a read error may explain. Sequencing ends 3 residues short of the CDR3 end; the germline J gene provides the rest. V is TRBV4-2 and J is TRBJ1-3; no clear D. The CDR3 runs 15 residues. In germline, CDR1 is LGHNA, CDR2 YNFKEQ. CDR3 residues: CASSQEAISGNTIYF. The sequenced part of the CDR3 DNA is TGCGCCAGCAGCCAAGAAGCGATATCTGGAAACACC.

A remark on this clone: The read is 3 residues too short to cover the CDR3 end, so that end is filled in from the germline J gene. The rearrangement uses TRBV7-8 and TRBJ2-1, with a tentative D call TRBD2 (5 bases). The V end was cut by 8 bases, the J end by 5 bases, with 19 bases between. The CDR3 runs 15 residues. CDR1 SGHVS and CDR2 FQNEAQ come from the germline V gene. The covered CDR3 bases are TGTGCCAGCGGACCTCGGGTGACTACCCACAATGAG. Its translation is CASGPRVTTHNE. The CDR3 in its entirety is CASGPRVTTHNEQFF.

On this clone itself: The CDR3 is cut off 3 residues early in the read; its end comes from the germline J gene. This chain joins TRBV2 and TRBJ2-7, with TRBD1 matching over 8 bases. The germline gives CDR1 SNHLY, CDR2 FYNNEI. This CDR3 spans 14 amino acids. Trimming cost V 4 bases and J 4 bases; bases outside gene matches: 6. Incomplete CDR3 DNA: TGTGCCAGCAGTGGGCAGGGGGCGCATTACGAG. Amino acid sequence: CASSGQGAHYE. The whole CDR3 protein is CASSGQGAHYEQYF.

As to this clone: The CDR3 end is not reached by the read, which stops 3 residues before it; the germline J gene fills it in. J is TRBJ2-5 and V is TRBV5-1, with TRBD2 identical over 7 bases. V shed 0 bases and J 5 bases; nucleotides not matched to a gene: 16. The germline V gene has CDR1 SGHRS and CDR2 YFSETQ. The CDR3 sequence is 18 residues long. Incomplete CDR3 DNA: TGCGCCAGCAGCTTGGGACAGACTAGCAACCCCCGGGGGGAGACC. It codes for CASSLGQTSNPRGET. The complete CDR3 sequence is CASSLGQTSNPRGETQYF.

Remarks on this clone: The CDR3 goes on 3 residues after the read ends, and that part is filled in from the germline J gene. V gene TRBV7-8 combines with J gene TRBJ2-3; D is unresolved. The V and J ends lost 1 base and 2 bases respectively, with 7 bases between them. From germline, CDR1 is SGHVS and CDR2 FQNEAQ. CDR3 length: 14 residues. CDR3 region: CASSLGPLTDTQYF. Partial CDR3 DNA: TGTGCCAGCAGCTTAGGGCCTCTCACAGATACG.

For this clone: Coverage ceases 3 residues before the CDR3 finishes, and the germline J gene fills in the end. V usage is TRBV7-9 and J usage is TRBJ1-4; the D gene is possibly TRBD1 (6 bases). The CDR3 loop spans 15 amino acids. Germline V gives CDR1 SEHNR, CDR2 FQNEAQ (reference sequence). Trimming cost V 2 bases and J 7 bases, with 14 bases left between them. The chain's CDR3 is CASSLSSGGSEKLFF. The DNA read from the CDR3 is TGTGCCAGCAGCTTATCCTCGGGGGGCTCTGAAAAA.

Comments on this clone: The read terminates 3 residues ahead of where the CDR3 ends, so the germline J gene completes it. V is TRBV18 and J is TRBJ2-6, with no clear D. CDR1 is KGHSH, CDR2 LQKENI, per germline. The CDR3 length is 17 residues. The V end lost 3 bases, the J end lost 0 bases, and 12 bases lay between the germline ends. Incomplete CDR3 DNA: TGTGCCAGCTCACCTACAGCCCCCCTCTCTGGGGCCAACGTC. Protein sequence: CASSPTAPLSGANV. The full-length CDR3 reads as CASSPTAPLSGANVLTF.